Below are 12 T cell receptor beta chains sequenced from a single sample in a study of T cell repertoires in cytomegalovirus infection. In TCRdb, the reads were re-called with MiXCR into one record per CDR3 protein. The table includes about 530,000 distinct CDR3 sequences, roughly 29% detected once. Material: PBMCs. The receptors originated from a human donor in good health (CMV status not recorded). Some clones in this sample may be carry-over from other donors' samples.

This clonotype was observed a handful of times. The rearrangement links TRBV11-2 to TRBJ2-1; D is perhaps TRBD2 (6 bases). Trimming shortened V by 2 bases and J by 7 bases, and 18 bases separated the two germline ends. CDR3 length: 16 amino acids. Germline CDR1 is SGHAT and CDR2 is FQNNGV. CDR3 DNA sequence: TGTGCCAGCAGCTTAATGTGGGAGGCCCTAGGGAATGAGCAGTTCTTC. This gives the protein CASSLMWEALGNEQFF.

The chain carries TRBV6-1 and TRBJ1-1, with unresolved D. V lost 2 bases and J 5 bases, leaving 12 bases between the germline ends. The length of the CDR3 is 14 residues. Germline-derived CDR1 and CDR2 are MNHNS and SASEGT. CDR3 in amino acids: CASSEHGVGTEAFF. CDR3 sequence (DNA): TGTGCCAGCAGTGAACACGGGGTGGGGACTGAAGCTTTCTTT.

V gene TRBV10-3 combines with J gene TRBJ1-5; no definite D call. Germline V gene data show CDR1 as ENHRY and CDR2 as SYGVKD. The CDR3 covers 14 residues. The V end was cut by 11 bases, the J end by 3 bases, with 17 bases between. The CDR3 sequence is CAHRDGIANQPQHF. CDR3 DNA: TGTGCCCACCGTGACGGGATAGCCAATCAGCCCCAGCATTTT.

There are a few counts of this clonotype. The chain employs TRBV28 and TRBJ2-5, with 8 positions matching TRBD1. The V gene end was trimmed by 3 bases and the J gene end by 5 bases; junction bases not matched to a gene: 14. The CDR3 runs to 17 residues. Germline V gives CDR1 MDHEN, CDR2 SYDVKM. The CDR3 DNA reads as TGTGCCAGCAGTTTTACCCTTGGACAGGGAATAAGTGAGACCCAGTACTTC. Translating gives CASSFTLGQGISETQYF.

This clonotype was counted a few times. The rearrangement joins TRBV5-1 to TRBJ2-5; possible D gene TRBD1, 5 bases. Trimming shortened V by 4 bases and J by 5 bases, and 12 bases separated the two germline ends. The CDR3 spans 13 residues. The V gene's germline CDR1 is SGHRS and CDR2 YFSETQ. Here the CDR3 reads CASSADRVETQYF. CDR3 in DNA: TGCGCCAGCAGCGCTGACAGAGTGGAGACCCAGTACTTC.

This clonotype was observed a few times. The chain is built from TRBV6-5 and TRBJ1-3; a weak D match, TRBD1 (6 bases). From germline, CDR1 is MNHEY and CDR2 SVGAGI. V was shortened by 2 bases and J by 3 bases, with 11 bases between the two germline ends. The CDR3 loop spans 15 amino acids. CDR3 nucleotides: TGTGCCAGCAGTTACCCGGGGGGCTATGGAAACACCATATATTTT. This gives the protein CASSYPGGYGNTIYF.

The chain carries TRBV4-3 and TRBJ2-4; D may correspond to TRBD1 or TRBD2 (5 bases each). V lost 1 base and J lost 1, with 14 bases in between. Germline CDR1 and CDR2: LGHNA and YSLEER. The CDR3 is made up of 17 amino acids. CDR3 in amino acids: CASSQVGSGTAKNIQYF. Written as DNA, the CDR3 is TGCGCCAGCAGCCAAGTGGGCTCGGGGACCGCCAAAAACATTCAGTACTTC.

This chain links TRBV12-3 or TRBV12-4 with TRBJ2-2; D gene unclear. The CDR3 contains 16 residues. V lost 3 bases to trimming and J lost 5 bases, with 16 bases between them. DNA for the CDR3: TGTGCCAGCAGTTTGATCAGCGAGTTCGGGACCGGGGAGCTGTTTTTT. Its translation is CASSLISEFGTGELFF.

This clonotype was seen a handful of times. V gene TRBV25-1 combines with J gene TRBJ2-5; D might be TRBD1 (7 bases). The CDR3 consists of 17 residues. CDR1 MGHDK and CDR2 SYGVNS come from the germline V gene. With 4 bases removed from V and 1 base from J, the gap between germline ends came to 19 bases. The CDR3, as DNA: TGTGCCAGCAGTGCGCCCCTCGCGGGACAGACCCAAGAGACCCAGTACTTC. This codes for CASSAPLAGQTQETQYF.

This chain joins TRBV25-1 and TRBJ1-4; no reliable D call. Germline-derived CDR1 and CDR2 are MGHDK and SYGVNS. Trimming left V 4 bases short and J 8 bases short, with 11 bases between. The CDR3 covers 13 residues. The DNA for the CDR3 is TGTGCCAGCAGTGTGAATCTGAGGGAAAAACTGTTTTTT. Translation: CASSVNLREKLFF.

The table lists this clonotype with many counts. This sequence joins TRBV7-6 and TRBJ1-1; D unresolved. This CDR3 comprises 17 residues. Trimming removed 4 bases from V and 3 bases from J, with 21 bases in between. Germline V gives CDR1 SGHVS, CDR2 FNYEAQ. CDR3 loop: CASSYAAYGTADTEAFF. For the CDR3, the DNA is TGTGCCAGCAGCTACGCGGCATATGGAACAGCGGACACTGAAGCTTTCTTT.

The V call is TRBV6-2 or TRBV6-3, the J call TRBJ2-7; 14 positions agree with TRBD2. CDR3 size: 15 residues. The germline V gene encodes CDR1 MNHEY and CDR2 SVGEGT. The trim removed 6 bases at V and 4 bases at J, leaving 5 bases unmatched. The CDR3 loop is CASRPTSGRGYEQYF. The CDR3 DNA sequence: TGTGCCAGCAGACCGACTAGCGGGAGGGGGTACGAGCAGTACTTC.